This T cell receptor (beta chain) was recorded in a study of radiation and T cells in renal cell carcinoma. General study results and limits: In blood, top tumor clones expanded by 2 weeks, shrinking by 4.

Trimming cost V 4 bases and J 10 bases; bases outside gene matches: 14. The CDR3 is 15 amino acids. Germline V gene sequence: CDR1 SGHTA, CDR2 FQGNSA. As to time point: blood 4 weeks post-SBRT, at nephrectomy. This sample's treatment: 15 Gy SBRT to primary tumor, nephrectomy 4 weeks later. Nephrectomy followed 15 Gy stereotactic body radiation by 4 weeks. Serial blood draws occurred at baseline and 2 and 4 weeks post-SBRT. The tumor was a clear cell renal cell carcinoma. With regard to this clone: As yet, its antigen is unknown.

Measured with immunoSEQ multiplex PCR; TCRdb has only the in-frame clones, and not every one. The repertoire holds about 86,000 clones, with around 85% as singletons. The sample consisted of blood, taken from a patient whose treatment included radiotherapy and nephrectomy. The V call is TRBV7-2, the J call TRBJ2-5, with 8 nucleotides matching TRBD2. This clonotype was sampled from a man in his fifties with renal cell carcinoma. This CDR3 is CASSSDPTYGGDQYF. The CDR3 DNA sequence: TGTGCCAGCAGCTCAGACCCCACGTACGGGGGGGACCAGTACTTC.